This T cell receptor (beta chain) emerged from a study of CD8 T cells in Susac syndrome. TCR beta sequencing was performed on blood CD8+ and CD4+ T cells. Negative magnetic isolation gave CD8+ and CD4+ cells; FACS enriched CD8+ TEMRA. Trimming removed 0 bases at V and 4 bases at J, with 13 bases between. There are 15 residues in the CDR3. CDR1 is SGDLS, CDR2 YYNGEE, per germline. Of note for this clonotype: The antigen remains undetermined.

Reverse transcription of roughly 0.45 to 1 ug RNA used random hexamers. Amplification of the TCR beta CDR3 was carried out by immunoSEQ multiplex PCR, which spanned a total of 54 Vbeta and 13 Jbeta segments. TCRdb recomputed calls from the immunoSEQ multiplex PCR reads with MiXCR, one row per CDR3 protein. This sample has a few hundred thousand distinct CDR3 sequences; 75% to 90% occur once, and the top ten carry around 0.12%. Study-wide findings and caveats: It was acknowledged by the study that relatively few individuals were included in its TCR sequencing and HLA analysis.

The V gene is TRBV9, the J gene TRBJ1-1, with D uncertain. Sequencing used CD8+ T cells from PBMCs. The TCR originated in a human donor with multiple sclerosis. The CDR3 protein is CASSVDAYEGTEAFF. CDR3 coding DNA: TGTGCCAGCAGCGTAGACGCCTACGAAGGCACTGAAGCTTTCTTT.